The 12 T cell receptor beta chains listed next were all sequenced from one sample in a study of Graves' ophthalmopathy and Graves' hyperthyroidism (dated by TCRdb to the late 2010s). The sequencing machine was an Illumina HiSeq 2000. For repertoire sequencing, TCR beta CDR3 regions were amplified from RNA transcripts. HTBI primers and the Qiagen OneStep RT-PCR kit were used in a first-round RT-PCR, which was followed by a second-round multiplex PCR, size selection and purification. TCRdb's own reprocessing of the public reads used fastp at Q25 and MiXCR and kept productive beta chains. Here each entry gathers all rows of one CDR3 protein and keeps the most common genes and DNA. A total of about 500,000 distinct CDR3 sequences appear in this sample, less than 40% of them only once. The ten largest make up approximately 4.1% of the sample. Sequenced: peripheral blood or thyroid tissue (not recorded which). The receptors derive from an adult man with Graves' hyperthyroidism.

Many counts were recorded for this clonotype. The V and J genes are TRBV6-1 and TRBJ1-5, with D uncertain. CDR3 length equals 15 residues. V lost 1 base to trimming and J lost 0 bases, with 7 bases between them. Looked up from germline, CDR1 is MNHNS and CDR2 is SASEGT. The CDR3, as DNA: TGTGCCAGCAGTGAAGAAGGCCGTAGCAATCAGCCCCAGCATTTT. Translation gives CASSEEGRSNQPQHF.

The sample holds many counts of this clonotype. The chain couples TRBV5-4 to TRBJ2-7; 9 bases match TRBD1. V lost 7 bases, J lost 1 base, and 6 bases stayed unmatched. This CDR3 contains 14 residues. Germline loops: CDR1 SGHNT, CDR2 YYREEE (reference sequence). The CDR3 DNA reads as TGTGCCAGCCGGGGACAGGGCAGGTCCTACGAGCAGTACTTC. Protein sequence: CASRGQGRSYEQYF.

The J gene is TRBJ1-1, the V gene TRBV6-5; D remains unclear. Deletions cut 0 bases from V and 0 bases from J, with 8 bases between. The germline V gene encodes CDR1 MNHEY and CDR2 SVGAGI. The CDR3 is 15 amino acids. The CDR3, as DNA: TGTGCCAGCAGTTACTCGCGGGGAATGAACACTGAAGCTTTCTTT. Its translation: CASSYSRGMNTEAFF.

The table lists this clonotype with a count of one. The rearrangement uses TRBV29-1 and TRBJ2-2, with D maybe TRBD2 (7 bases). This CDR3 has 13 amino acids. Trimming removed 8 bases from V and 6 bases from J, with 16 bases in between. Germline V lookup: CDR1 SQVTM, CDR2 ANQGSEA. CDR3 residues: CSRGALAPGELFF. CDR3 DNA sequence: TGCAGCCGGGGGGCCCTGGCACCCGGGGAGCTGTTTTTT.

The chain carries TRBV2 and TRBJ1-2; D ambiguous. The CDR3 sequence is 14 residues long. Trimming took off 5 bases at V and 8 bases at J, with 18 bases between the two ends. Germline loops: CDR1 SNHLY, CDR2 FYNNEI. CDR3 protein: CASSLGSGASGYTF. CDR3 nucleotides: TGTGCCAGCAGTTTGGGCTCTGGAGCAAGCGGCTACACCTTC.

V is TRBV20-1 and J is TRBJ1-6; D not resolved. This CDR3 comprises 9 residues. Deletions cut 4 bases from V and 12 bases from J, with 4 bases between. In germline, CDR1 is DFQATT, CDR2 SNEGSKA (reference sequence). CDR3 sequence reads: CSAIRPLHF. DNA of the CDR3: TGCAGTGCTATTCGACCCCTCCACTTT.

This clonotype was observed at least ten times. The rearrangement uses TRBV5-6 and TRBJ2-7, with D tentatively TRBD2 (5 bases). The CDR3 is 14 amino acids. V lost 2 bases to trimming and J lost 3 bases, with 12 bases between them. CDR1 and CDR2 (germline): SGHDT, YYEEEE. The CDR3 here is CASSLGGSDYEQYF. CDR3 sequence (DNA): TGTGCCAGCAGCTTAGGCGGGTCCGACTACGAGCAGTACTTC. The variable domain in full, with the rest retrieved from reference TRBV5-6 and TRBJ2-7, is DAGVTQSPTHLIKTRGQQVTLRCSPKSGHDTVSWYQQALGQGPQFIFQYYEEEERQRGNFPDRFSGHQFPNYSSELNVNALLLGDSALYLCASSLGGSDYEQYFGPGTRLTVT.

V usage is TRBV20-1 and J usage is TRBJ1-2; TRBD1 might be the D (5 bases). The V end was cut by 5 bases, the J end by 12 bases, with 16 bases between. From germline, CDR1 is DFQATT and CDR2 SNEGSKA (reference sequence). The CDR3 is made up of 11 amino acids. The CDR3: CSARGGAGNTF. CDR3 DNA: TGCAGTGCTCGTGGGGGAGCTGGAAACACCTTC.

The CDR3, as DNA: TGTGCCAGCAGCCGTAACAGGGCCCAAGAGACCCAGTACTTC. Translation: CASSRNRAQETQYF. The J gene is TRBJ2-5, the V gene TRBV7-2, with a possible D match to TRBD1 (6 bases). Germline lookup yields CDR1 SGHTA and CDR2 FQGNSA. CDR3 length equals 14 residues. V was pared by 5 bases and J by 1 base, with 11 bases between. The whole variable domain, remainder taken from reference TRBV7-2 and TRBJ2-5, is GAGVSQSPSNKVTEKGKDVELRCDPISGHTALYWYRQSLGQGLEFLIYFQGNSAPDKSGLPSDRFSAERTGGSVSTLTIQRTQQEDSAVYLCASSRNRAQETQYFGPGTRLLVL.

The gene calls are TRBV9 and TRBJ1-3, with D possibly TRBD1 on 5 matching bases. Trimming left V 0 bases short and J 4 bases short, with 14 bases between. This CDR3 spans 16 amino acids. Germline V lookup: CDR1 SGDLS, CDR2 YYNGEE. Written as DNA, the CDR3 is TGTGCCAGCAGCGTAGCCCCCGGGACTGAAGGAAACACCATATATTTT. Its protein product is CASSVAPGTEGNTIYF.

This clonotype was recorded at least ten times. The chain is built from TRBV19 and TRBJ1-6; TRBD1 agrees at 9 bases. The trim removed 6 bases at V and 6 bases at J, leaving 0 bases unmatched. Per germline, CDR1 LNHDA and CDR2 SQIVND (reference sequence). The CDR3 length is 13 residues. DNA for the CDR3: TGTGCCAGTAGGACAGGGGGTAATTCACCCCTCCACTTT. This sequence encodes CASRTGGNSPLHF.

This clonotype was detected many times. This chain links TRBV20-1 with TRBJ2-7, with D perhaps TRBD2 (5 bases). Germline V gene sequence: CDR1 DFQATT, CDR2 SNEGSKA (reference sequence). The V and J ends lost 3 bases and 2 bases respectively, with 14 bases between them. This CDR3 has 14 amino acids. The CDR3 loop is CSARPSGGPYEQYF. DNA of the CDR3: TGCAGTGCTAGGCCCAGCGGTGGCCCCTACGAGCAGTACTTC.